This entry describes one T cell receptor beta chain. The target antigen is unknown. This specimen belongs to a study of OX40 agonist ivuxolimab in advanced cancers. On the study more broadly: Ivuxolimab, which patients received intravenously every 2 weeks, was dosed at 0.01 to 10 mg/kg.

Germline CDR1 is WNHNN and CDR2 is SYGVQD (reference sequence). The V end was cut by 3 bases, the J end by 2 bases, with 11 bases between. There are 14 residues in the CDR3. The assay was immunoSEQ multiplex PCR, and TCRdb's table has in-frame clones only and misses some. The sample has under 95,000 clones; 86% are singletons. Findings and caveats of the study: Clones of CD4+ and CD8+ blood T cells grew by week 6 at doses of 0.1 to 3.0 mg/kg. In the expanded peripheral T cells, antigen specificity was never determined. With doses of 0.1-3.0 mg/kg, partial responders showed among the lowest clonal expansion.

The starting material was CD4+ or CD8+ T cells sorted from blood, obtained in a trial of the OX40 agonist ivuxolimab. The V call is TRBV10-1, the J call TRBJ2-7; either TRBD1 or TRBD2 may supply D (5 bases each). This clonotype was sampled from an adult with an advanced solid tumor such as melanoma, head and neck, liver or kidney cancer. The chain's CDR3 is CASSEGTLPYEQYF. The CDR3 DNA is TGCGCCAGCAGTGAAGGGACCTTACCCTACGAGCAGTACTTC.